This T cell receptor beta chain was observed in a study of cytomegalovirus exposure and HLA in healthy donors. In the PCR, 60 Vbeta and 13 Jbeta primers were used. Using immunoSEQ multiplex PCR, the repertoire was profiled, and TCRdb retains in-frame clones only, with some absent. The profile shows about 140,000 clones, approximately 82% of them singletons. Points from the study as a whole: Among TCR sequences, most were rare, though some public TCRs appeared in many donors. Researchers catalogued roughly 170 TCR beta chains as cytomegalovirus-associated. Later analysis demonstrated an association between a missense DCLRE1C variant and TCR beta V- and J-gene trimming.

In its sample, this clone was seen once. What it binds is not known. CDR1 is SGHAT, CDR2 FQNNGV, per germline. V lost 1 base to trimming and J lost 2 bases, with 5 bases between them. This CDR3 spans 13 amino acids. The V and J genes are TRBV11-2 and TRBJ1-2; D unclear. Sequenced: PBMCs. This sequence was found in a middle-aged woman in good health and CMV-seronegative. CDR3 DNA: TGTGCCAGCAGCTTAGCCGGGAACTATGGCTACACCTTC. It yields the protein CASSLAGNYGYTF.